This T cell receptor (beta chain) was documented in a study of blood T cells in healthy people across ages. The study's findings and limits: Per million T cells, TCR beta diversity dropped about linearly as age rose.

This clonotype has a count of ten or more. Its antigen remains unidentified. Germline V gene sequence: CDR1 DFQATT, CDR2 SNEGSKA (reference sequence). The V and J ends lost 6 bases and 3 bases respectively, with 8 bases between them. The length of the CDR3 is 11 residues. Together with a sample-barcoded 5' primer, a J-beta primer mix was included in a second PCR lasting about 6 to 11 cycles. TCRdb re-called the 5' RACE reads with MiXCR, one entry per CDR3 protein. The table records about 640,000 distinct CDR3 sequences, about 30% of them present only once. Each donor gave approximately 9.5 milliliters of peripheral blood.

This clonotype was obtained from a woman over 75 in good health. V is TRBV20-1 and J is TRBJ2-5; a weak D match, TRBD2 (6 bases). Material: blood. This chain's CDR3 is CSATSKETQYF. Written as DNA, the CDR3 is TGCAGTGCCACTAGCAAAGAGACCCAGTACTTC.